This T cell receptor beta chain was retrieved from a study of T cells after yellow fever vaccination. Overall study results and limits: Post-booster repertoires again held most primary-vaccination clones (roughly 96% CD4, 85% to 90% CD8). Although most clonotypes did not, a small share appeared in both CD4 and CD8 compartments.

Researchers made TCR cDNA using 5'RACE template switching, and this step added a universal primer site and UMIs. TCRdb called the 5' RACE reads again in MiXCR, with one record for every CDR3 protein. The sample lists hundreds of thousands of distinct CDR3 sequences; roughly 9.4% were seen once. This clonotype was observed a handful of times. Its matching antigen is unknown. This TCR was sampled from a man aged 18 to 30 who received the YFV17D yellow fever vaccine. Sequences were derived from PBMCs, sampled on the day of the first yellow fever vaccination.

DNA for the CDR3: TGTGCCAGCAGTTTGGGGGGTGTTCAGCCCCAGCATTTT. Amino acid sequence: CASSLGGVQPQHF. The chain links TRBV27 to TRBJ1-5; TRBD1 is a possible D gene (5 bases). The CDR3 loop spans 13 amino acids. The germline V gene encodes CDR1 MNHEY and CDR2 SMNVEV (reference sequence). V dropped 3 bases and J dropped 6 bases, with 9 bases sitting between them.